This T cell receptor beta chain was sequenced during a study of T cells in Graves' hyperthyroidism and ophthalmopathy. Overall study findings and caveats: Blood also showed most of the thyroid clonotypes that were expanded above 0.001. In the analysis, a 13 V-J model separated ophthalmopathy from stable hyperthyroidism.

RNA transcripts gave rise to amplified TCR beta CDR3 regions. The primer set for the first-round RT-PCR of the TCR CDR3 was HTBI. TCRdb reanalysed the multiplex PCR reads using MiXCR and keeps one entry per CDR3 protein. The sample consists of about 580,000 distinct CDR3 sequences, more than 45% of them appearing once. This clonotype was seen at least ten times. What it recognizes is unknown. Graves' hyperthyroidism was deemed stable absent ophthalmopathy progression within 18 months. This CDR3 has 15 residues. Germline loops: CDR1 WSHSY, CDR2 SAAADI. Unmatched junction bases numbered 2, after V lost 0 bases and J lost 5 bases.

The sequenced material came from peripheral blood or thyroid tissue (not recorded which). The chain combines TRBV10-2 with TRBJ2-5; 11 nucleotides line up with TRBD2. The origin of this receptor is a young woman with Graves' hyperthyroidism. Written as DNA, the CDR3 is TGCGCCAGCAGTGAGTCGACTAGCGGGATTGAGACCCAGTACTTC. This gives the protein CASSESTSGIETQYF.